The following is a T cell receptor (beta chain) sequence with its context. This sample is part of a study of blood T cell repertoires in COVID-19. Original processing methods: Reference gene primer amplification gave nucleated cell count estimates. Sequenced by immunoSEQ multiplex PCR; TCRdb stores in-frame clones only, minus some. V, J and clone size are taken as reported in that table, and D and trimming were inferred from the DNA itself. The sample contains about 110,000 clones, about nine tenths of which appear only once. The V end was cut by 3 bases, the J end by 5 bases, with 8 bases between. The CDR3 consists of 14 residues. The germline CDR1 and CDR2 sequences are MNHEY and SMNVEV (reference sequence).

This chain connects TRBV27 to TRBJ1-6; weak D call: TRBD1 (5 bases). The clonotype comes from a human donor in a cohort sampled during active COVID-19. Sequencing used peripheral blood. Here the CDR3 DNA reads TGTGCCAGCAGTTTCGAGACAGATAATTCACCCCTCCACTTT. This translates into CASSFETDNSPLHF.